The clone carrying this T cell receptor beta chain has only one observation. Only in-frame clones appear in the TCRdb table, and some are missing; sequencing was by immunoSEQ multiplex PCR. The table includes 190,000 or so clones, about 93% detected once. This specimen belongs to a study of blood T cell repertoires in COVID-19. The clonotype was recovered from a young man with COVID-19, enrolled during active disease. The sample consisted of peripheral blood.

The CDR3 bases are TGTGCCAGCAGTTCGGGGGGGTATGGCTACACCTTC. Its protein product is CASSSGGYGYTF. This chain links TRBV12-3 or TRBV12-4 with TRBJ1-2, with a possible D match to TRBD1 (5 bases). The length of the CDR3 is 12 residues. The V end lost 4 bases, the J end lost 5 bases, and 8 bases lay between the germline ends.